The 6 T cell receptor beta chains below all came from one sample that was sequenced in a study of CD8 T cells in ankylosing spondylitis. TCRdb independently ran MiXCR on the 5' RACE reads; one entry per CDR3 protein. The sample carries about 800,000 distinct CDR3 sequences, approximately 12% recorded once. Their target antigens are unknown. Study findings and constraints: Ankylosing spondylitis blood appeared to carry a characteristic TCR beta motif of roughly eight highly homologous variants.

Sequencing was performed on blood, either unsorted or a sorted T cell fraction (not recorded which). The receptor source for this set is a male donor with ankylosing spondylitis.

This clonotype was counted a few times. The chain couples TRBV9 to TRBJ2-1, with TRBD2 identical over 8 bases. CDR1 SGDLS and CDR2 YYNGEE come from the germline V gene. J lost 2 bases, V lost 3 bases, and 4 bases had no gene match. The CDR3 loop spans 15 amino acids. The CDR3 loop reads CASSAMGLAYNEQFF. The CDR3, as DNA: TGTGCCAGCAGCGCCATGGGACTAGCCTACAATGAGCAGTTCTTC.

This clonotype appeared a few times. V is TRBV5-1 and J is TRBJ1-2; 11 nucleotides align to TRBD1. V was pared by 4 bases and J by 8 bases, with 4 bases of the junction left unmatched. The CDR3 runs 13 residues. Germline-derived CDR1 and CDR2 are SGHRS and YFSETQ. CDR3 in amino acids: CASSPRTGGGYTF. CDR3 in DNA: TGCGCCAGCAGCCCTAGGACAGGGGGCGGCTACACCTTC.

The V gene is TRBV6-1, the J gene TRBJ1-2; a possible D gene is TRBD1 (6 bases). Germline V gives CDR1 MNHNS, CDR2 SASEGT. There are 14 residues in the CDR3. Trimming removed 7 bases from V and 6 bases from J, with 18 bases in between. In DNA form, the CDR3 reads TGTGCCAGCAATGGACAGTCCCGATCAGATGGCTACACCTTC. Translation gives CASNGQSRSDGYTF.

The table lists this clonotype with many counts. The rearrangement uses TRBV5-1 and TRBJ1-1, with D perhaps matching TRBD1 (5 bases). The length of the CDR3 is 13 residues. The germline V gene has CDR1 SGHRS and CDR2 YFSETQ. The germline V and J ends were trimmed by 4 bases and 7 bases, with 14 bases remaining between them. The CDR3 DNA follows: TGCGCCAGCAGCATCCGGACATCTTTTGAAGCTTTCTTT. This translates into CASSIRTSFEAFF.

The V gene is TRBV18, the J gene TRBJ1-1; possible D gene TRBD1, 5 bases. Per germline, CDR1 KGHSH and CDR2 LQKENI. Trimming pared 0 bases from V and 3 bases from J, leaving 11 bases between. The CDR3 covers 15 residues. The CDR3 sequence: CASSPPVPRDTEAFF. The DNA of the CDR3 is TGTGCCAGCTCACCACCGGTCCCCAGGGACACTGAAGCTTTCTTT.

This clonotype was recorded a few times. J is TRBJ2-2 and V is TRBV5-1; 7 bases agree with TRBD2. The V gene's germline CDR1 is SGHRS and CDR2 YFSETQ. This CDR3 has 15 amino acids. With 1 base clipped from V and 6 bases from J, the junction kept 6 bases outside the gene matches. Written as DNA, the CDR3 is TGCGCCAGCAGCTTGTTTGGTAGCGGGTCCGGGGAGCTGTTTTTT. It translates to CASSLFGSGSGELFF.